This TCR beta chain was documented in a study of shared clonotypes between healthy human individuals. V was clipped by 2 bases and J by 8 bases; unmatched bases: 3. The CDR3 runs to 14 residues. Germline CDR1 reads KGHSH; CDR2 reads LQKENI. The protocol was immunoSEQ multiplex PCR, while the TCRdb copy is restricted to in-frame clones and leaves out a portion. This sample has roughly 1.5 million clones; about 98% occur once, and the top ten carry 0.45%. The chain carries TRBV18 and TRBJ2-1; 10 bases line up with TRBD2. Sequencing input: naive CD4+ T cells sorted from blood. This sample's subset: CD45RA+ positively selected. The clonotype originates from a man younger than 40 in good health. CDR3 in DNA: TGTGCCAGCTCACCATCCCTAGCGGGAGATGAGCAGTTCTTC. This gives the protein CASSPSLAGDEQFF. The full variable domain, in which reference TRBV18 and TRBJ2-1 provide the parts outside the CDR3, is NAGVMQNPRHLVRRRGQEARLRCSPMKGHSHVYWYRQLPEEGLKFMVYLQKENIIDESGMPKERFSAEFPKEGPSILRIQQVVRGDSAAYFCASSPSLAGDEQFFGPGTRLTVL.